This T cell receptor beta chain was recovered during a study of T cells after yellow fever vaccination. Study context: The SMART-Seq v4 Ultra Low Input method served to prepare the low-cell-number fractions. General study findings and limits: In post-booster samples, most primary-vaccination clones reappeared (approximately 96% CD4, 88% CD8). Among all clonotypes, a small share was observed in both CD4 and CD8 compartments.

Making TCR cDNA involved 5'RACE template switching, which added UMIs and a universal primer site. TCRdb reanalysed the 5' RACE reads using MiXCR and keeps one entry per CDR3 protein. The table includes a few hundred thousand distinct CDR3 sequences, roughly 4% detected once. This clonotype was picked up a small number of times. The antigen is undetermined. Sequenced material: PBMCs, taken on the day of the yellow fever booster vaccination. The clonotype comes from a man aged 18 to 30 who received the YFV17D yellow fever vaccine.

The CDR3 region is CSARLGHYNTEAFF. CDR3 coding DNA: TGCAGTGCTAGGTTGGGACATTATAACACTGAAGCTTTCTTT. The chain employs TRBV20-1 and TRBJ1-1; the D gene is possibly TRBD1 (6 bases). V was trimmed by 3 bases and J by 2 bases, leaving 13 bases between them. CDR1 and CDR2 from the germline V gene are DFQATT and SNEGSKA (reference sequence). This CDR3 has 14 residues.